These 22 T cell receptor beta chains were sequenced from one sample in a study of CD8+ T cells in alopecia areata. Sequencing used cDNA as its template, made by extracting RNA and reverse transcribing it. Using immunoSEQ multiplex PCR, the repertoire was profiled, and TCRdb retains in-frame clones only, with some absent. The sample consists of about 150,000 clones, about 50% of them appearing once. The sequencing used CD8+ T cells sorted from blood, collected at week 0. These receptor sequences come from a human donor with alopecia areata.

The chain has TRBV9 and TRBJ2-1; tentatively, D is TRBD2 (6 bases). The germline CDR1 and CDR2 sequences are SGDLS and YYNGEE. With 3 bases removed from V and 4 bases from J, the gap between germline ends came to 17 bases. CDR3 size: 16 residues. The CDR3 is CASSDGTSQAYNEQFF. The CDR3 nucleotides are TGTGCCAGCAGCGATGGTACTAGCCAGGCGTACAATGAGCAGTTCTTC.

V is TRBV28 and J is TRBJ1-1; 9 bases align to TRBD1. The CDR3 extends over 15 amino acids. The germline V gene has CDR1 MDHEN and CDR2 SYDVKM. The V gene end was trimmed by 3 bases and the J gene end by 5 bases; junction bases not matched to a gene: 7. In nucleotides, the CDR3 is TGTGCCAGCAGTTTCAGGGGACAGGGTTGGACTGAAGCTTTCTTT. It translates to CASSFRGQGWTEAFF.

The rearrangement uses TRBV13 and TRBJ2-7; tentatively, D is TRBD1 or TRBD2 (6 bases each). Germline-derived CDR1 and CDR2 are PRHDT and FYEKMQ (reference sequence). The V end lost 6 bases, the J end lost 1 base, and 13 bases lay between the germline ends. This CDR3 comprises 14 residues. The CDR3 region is CASSSRGVSYEQYF. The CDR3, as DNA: TGTGCCAGCAGTAGTAGGGGGGTTTCCTACGAGCAGTACTTC.

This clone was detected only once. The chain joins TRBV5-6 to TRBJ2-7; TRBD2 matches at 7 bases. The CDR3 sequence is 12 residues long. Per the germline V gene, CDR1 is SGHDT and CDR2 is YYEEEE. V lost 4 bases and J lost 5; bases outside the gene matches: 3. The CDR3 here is CASSRGDHEQYF. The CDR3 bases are TGTGCCAGCAGCCGGGGGGATCACGAGCAGTACTTC.

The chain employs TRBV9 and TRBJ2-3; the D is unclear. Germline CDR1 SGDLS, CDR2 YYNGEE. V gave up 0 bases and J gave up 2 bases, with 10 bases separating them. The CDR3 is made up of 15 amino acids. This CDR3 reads CASSVAELSTDTQYF. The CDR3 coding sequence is TGTGCCAGCAGCGTAGCGGAGCTCTCCACAGATACGCAGTATTTT. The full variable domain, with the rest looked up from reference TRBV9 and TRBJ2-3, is DSGVTQTPKHLITATGQRVTLRCSPRSGDLSVYWYQQSLDQGLQFLIQYYNGEERAKGNILERFSAQQFPDLHSELNLSSLELGDSALYFCASSVAELSTDTQYFGPGTRLTVL.

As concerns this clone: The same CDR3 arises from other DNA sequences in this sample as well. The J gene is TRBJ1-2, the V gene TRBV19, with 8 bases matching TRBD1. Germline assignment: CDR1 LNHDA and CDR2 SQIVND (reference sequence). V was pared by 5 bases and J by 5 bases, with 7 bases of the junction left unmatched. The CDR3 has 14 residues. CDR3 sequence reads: CASSPGQGGYGYTF. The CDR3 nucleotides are TGTGCCAGTAGTCCCGGACAGGGAGGATATGGCTACACCTTC.

CDR3 nucleotide sequence: TGTGCCAGCAGCTTTGGTGGCACAGATACGCAGTATTTT. It codes for CASSFGGTDTQYF. The chain is built from TRBV7-3 and TRBJ2-3; D is unresolved. The germline V gene encodes CDR1 SGHTA and CDR2 FQGTGA. This CDR3 contains 13 residues. The V end was cut by 3 bases, the J end by 1 base, with 5 bases between. Complete variable domain (other parts from reference TRBV7-3 and TRBJ2-3): GAGVSQTPSNKVTEKGKYVELRCDPISGHTALYWYRQSLGQGPEFLIYFQGTGAADDSGLPNDRFFAVRPEGSVSTLKIQRTERGDSAVYLCASSFGGTDTQYFGPGTRLTVL.

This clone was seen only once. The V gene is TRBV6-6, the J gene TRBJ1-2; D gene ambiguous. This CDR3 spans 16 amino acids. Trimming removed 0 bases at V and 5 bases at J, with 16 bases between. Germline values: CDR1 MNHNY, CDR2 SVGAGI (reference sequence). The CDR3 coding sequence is TGTGCCAGCAGTTACTCCCCCTTAGACTCAATTTATGGCTACACCTTC. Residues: CASSYSPLDSIYGYTF.

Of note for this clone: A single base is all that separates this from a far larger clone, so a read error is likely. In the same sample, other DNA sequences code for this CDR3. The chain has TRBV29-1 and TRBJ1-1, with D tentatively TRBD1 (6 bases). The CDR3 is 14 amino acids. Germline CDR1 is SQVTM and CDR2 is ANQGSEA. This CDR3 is CSVEGGTGDTEAFF. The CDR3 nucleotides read TGCAGCGTTGAAGGGGGTACGGGGGACACTGAGGCTTTCTTT.

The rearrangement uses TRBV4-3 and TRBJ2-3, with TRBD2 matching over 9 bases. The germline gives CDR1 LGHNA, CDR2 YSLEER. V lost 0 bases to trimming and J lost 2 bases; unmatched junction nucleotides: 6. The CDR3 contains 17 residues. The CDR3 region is CASSQDPERGDTDTQYF. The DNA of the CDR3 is TGCGCCAGCAGCCAAGATCCGGAGCGGGGGGACACAGATACGCAGTATTTT.

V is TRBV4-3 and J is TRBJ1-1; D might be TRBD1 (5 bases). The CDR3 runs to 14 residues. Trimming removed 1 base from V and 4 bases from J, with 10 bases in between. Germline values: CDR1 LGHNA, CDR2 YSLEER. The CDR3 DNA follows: TGCGCCAGCAGCCAAGGCCGAGGGGTCACTGAAGCTTTCTTT. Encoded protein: CASSQGRGVTEAFF.

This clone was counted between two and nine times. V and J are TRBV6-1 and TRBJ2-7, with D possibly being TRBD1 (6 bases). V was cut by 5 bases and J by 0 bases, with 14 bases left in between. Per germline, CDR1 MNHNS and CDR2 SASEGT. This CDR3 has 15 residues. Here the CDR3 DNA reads TGTGCCAGCAGTTTATCCCCGGACAGCTCCTACGAGCAGTACTTC. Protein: CASSLSPDSSYEQYF.

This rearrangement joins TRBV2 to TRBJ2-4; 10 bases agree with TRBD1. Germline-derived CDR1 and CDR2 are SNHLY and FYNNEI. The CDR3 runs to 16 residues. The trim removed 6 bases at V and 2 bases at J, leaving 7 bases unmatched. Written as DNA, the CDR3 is TGTGCCAGCAGCGGGAGACAGGGGGCGACCAAAAACATTCAGTACTTC. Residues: CASSGRQGATKNIQYF.

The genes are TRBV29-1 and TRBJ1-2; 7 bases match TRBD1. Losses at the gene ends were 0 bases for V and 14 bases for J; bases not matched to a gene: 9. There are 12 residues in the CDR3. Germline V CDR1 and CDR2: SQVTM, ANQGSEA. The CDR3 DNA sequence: TGCAGCGTTGAAGATCGAGGACAGGTGGGAACCTTC. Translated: CSVEDRGQVGTF. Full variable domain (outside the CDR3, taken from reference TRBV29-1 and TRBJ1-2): SAVISQKPSRDICQRGTSLTIQCQVDSQVTMMFWYRQQPGQSLTLIATANQGSEATYESGFVIDKFPISRPNLTFSTLTVSNMSPEDSSIYLCSVEDRGQVGTFGSGTRLTVV.

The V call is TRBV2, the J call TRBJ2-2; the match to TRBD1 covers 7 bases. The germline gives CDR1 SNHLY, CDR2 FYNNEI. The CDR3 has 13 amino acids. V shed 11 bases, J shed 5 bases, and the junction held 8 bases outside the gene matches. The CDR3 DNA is TGTGCCCCCAGGGACAGTTCGACCGGGGAGCTGTTTTTT. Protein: CAPRDSSTGELFF.

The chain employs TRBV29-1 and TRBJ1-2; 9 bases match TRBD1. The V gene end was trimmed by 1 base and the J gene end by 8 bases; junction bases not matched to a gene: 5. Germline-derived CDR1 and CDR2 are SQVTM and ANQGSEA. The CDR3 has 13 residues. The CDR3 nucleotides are TGCAGCGTTGAAGTAGGGACAGGGAAAGGCTACACCTTC. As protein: CSVEVGTGKGYTF.

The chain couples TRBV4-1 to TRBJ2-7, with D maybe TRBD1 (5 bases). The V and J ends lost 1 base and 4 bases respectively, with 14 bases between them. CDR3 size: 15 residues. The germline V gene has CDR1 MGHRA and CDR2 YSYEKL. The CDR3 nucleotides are TGCGCCAGCAGCCAAGGTCCAGGGAAAGCATACGAGCAGTACTTC. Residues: CASSQGPGKAYEQYF.

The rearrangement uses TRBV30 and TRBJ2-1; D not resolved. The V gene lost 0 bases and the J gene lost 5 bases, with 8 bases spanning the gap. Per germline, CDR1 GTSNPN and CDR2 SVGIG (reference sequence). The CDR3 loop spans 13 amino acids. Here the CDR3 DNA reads TGTGCCTGGAGTGTCGGTACGGACAATGAGCAGTTCTTC. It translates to CAWSVGTDNEQFF.

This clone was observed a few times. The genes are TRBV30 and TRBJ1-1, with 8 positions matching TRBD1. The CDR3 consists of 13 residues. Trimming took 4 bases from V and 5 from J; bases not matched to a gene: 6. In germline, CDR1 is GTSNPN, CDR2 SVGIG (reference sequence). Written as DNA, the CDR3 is TGTGCCTGGACAGGGGGCCAGGGGACTGAAGCTTTCTTT. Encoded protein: CAWTGGQGTEAFF. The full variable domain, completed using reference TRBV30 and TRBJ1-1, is SQTIHQWPATLVQPVGSPLSLECTVEGTSNPNLYWYRQAAGRGLQLLFYSVGIGQISSEVPQNLSASRPQDRQFILSSKKLLLSDSGFYLCAWTGGQGTEAFFGQGTRLTVV.

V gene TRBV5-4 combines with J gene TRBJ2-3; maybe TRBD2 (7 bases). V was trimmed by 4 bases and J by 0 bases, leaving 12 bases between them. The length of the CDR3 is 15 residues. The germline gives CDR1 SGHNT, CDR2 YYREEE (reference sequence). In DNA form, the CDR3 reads TGTGCCAGCAGCCGCGGGGGCACTAGCACAGATACGCAGTATTTT. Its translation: CASSRGGTSTDTQYF.

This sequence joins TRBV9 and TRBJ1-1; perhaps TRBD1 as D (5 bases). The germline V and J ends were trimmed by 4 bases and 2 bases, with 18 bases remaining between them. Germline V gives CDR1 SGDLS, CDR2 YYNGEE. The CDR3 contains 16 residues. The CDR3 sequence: CASSPHPGGVNTEAFF. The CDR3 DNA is TGTGCCAGCAGCCCCCACCCCGGGGGGGTTAACACTGAAGCTTTCTTT.

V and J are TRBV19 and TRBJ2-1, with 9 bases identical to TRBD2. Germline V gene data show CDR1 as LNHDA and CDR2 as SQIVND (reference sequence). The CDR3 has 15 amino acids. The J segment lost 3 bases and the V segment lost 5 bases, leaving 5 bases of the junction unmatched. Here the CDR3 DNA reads TGTGCCAGTAGTGCCTCTAGCGGGGTCTACAATGAGCAGTTCTTC. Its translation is CASSASSGVYNEQFF. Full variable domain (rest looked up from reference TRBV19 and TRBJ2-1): DGGITQSPKYLFRKEGQNVTLSCEQNLNHDAMYWYRQDPGQGLRLIYYSQIVNDFQKGDIAEGYSVSREKKESFPLTVTSAQKNPTAFYLCASSASSGVYNEQFFGPGTRLTVL.